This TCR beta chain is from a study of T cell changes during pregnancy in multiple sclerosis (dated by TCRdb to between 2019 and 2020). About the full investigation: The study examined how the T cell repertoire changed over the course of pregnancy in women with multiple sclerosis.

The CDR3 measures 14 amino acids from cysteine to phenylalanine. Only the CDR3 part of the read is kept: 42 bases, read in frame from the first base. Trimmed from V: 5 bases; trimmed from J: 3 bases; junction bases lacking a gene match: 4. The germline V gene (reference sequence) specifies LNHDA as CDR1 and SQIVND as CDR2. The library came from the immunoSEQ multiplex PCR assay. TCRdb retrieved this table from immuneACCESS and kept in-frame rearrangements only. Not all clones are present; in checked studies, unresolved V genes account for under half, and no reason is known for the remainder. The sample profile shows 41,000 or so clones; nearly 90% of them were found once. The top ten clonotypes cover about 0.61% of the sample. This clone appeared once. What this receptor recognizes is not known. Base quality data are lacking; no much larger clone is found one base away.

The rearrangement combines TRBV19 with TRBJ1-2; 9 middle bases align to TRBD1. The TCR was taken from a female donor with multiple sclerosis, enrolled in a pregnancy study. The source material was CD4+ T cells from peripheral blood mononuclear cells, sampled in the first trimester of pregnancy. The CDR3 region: CASSQTGGDYGYTF. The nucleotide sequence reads TGTGCCAGTAGTCAAACAGGGGGCGACTATGGCTACACCTTC.